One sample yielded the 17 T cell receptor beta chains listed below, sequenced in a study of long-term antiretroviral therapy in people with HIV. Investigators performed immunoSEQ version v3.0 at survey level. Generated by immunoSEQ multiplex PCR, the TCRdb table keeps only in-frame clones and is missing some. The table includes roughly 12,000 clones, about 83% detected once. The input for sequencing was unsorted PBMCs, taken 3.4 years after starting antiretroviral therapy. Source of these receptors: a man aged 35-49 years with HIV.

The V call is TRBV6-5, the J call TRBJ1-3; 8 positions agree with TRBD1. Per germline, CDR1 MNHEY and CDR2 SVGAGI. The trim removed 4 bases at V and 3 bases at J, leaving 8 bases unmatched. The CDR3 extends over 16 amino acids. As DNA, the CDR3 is TGTGCCAGCAGTTCCAGGGGGCGCCAAGATGGAAACACCATATATTTT. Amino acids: CASSSRGRQDGNTIYF.

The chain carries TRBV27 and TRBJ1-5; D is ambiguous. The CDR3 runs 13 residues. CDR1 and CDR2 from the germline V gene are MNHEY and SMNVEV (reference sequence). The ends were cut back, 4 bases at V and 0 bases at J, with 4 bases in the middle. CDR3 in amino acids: CASSSNSNQPQHF. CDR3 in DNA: TGTGCCAGCAGTTCGAATAGCAATCAGCCCCAGCATTTT.

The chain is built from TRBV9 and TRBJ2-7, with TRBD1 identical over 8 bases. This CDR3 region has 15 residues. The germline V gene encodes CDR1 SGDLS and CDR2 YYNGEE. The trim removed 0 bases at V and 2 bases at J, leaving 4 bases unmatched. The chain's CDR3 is CASSVAPTGAYEQYF. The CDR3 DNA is TGTGCCAGCAGCGTAGCCCCGACAGGGGCCTACGAGCAGTACTTC.

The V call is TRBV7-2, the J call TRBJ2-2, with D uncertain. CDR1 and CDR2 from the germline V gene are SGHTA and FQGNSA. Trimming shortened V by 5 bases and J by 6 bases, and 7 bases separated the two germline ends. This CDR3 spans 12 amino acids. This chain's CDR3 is CASSQQSGELFF. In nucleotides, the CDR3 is TGTGCCAGCAGCCAACAGTCCGGGGAGCTGTTTTTT.

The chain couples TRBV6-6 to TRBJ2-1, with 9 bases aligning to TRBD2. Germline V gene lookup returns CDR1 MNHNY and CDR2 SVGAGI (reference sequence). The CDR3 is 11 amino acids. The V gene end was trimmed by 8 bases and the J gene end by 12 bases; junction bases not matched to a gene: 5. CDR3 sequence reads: CASSRTSAQFF. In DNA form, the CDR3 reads TGTGCCAGCTCCCGGACTAGCGCGCAGTTCTTC.

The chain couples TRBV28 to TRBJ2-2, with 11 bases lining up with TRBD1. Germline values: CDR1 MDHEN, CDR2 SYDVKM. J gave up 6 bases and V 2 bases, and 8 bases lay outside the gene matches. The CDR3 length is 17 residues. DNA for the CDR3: TGTGCCAGCAGTTTACTCCTAATGGGACAGGGGGCCGGGGAGCTGTTTTTT. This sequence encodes CASSLLLMGQGAGELFF.

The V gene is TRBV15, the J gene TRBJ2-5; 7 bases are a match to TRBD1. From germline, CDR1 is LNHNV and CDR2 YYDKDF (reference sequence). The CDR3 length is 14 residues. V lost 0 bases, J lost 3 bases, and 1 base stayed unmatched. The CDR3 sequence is CATSRDRGKETQYF. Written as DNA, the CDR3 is TGTGCCACCAGCAGAGACAGGGGGAAAGAGACCCAGTACTTC. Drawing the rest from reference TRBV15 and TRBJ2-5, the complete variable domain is DAMVIQNPRYQVTQFGKPVTLSCSQTLNHNVMYWYQQKSSQAPKLLFHYYDKDFNNEADTPDNFQSRRPNTSFCFLDIRSPGLGDTAMYLCATSRDRGKETQYFGPGTRLLVL.

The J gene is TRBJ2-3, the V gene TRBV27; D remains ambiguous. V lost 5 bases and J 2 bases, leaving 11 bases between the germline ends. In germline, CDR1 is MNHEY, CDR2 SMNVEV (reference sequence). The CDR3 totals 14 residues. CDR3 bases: TGTGCCAGCAGTGCCCTCAGCGTCACAGATACGCAGTATTTT. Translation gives CASSALSVTDTQYF.

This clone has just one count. CDR3 nucleotides: TGTGCCTGGAGTCCTATACCGGGACTCCAAGGACATGGCTACACCTTC. Amino acids: CAWSPIPGLQGHGYTF. The chain combines TRBV30 with TRBJ1-2, with a tentative D call TRBD1 (5 bases). V lost 2 bases, J lost 6 bases, and 22 bases lay in between. The length of the CDR3 is 16 residues. Per germline, CDR1 GTSNPN and CDR2 SVGIG (reference sequence).

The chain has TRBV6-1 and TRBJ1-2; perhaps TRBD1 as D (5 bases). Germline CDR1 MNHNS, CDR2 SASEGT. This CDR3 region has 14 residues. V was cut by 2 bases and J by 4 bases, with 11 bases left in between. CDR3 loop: CASSEYQGAYGYTF. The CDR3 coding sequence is TGTGCCAGCAGTGAATACCAGGGTGCCTATGGCTACACCTTC.

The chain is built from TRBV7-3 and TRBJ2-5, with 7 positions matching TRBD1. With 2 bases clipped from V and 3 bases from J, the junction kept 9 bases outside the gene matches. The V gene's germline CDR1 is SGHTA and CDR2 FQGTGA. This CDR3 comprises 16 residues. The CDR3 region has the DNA TGTGCCAGCAGCTTACGGACCGGGACAGAGGAAGAGACCCAGTACTTC. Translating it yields CASSLRTGTEEETQYF.

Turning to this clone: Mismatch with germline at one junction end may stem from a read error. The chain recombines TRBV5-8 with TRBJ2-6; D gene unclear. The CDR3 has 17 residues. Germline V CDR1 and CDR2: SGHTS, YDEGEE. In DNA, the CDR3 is TGTGACAGCTTGGTCAGTCACCACACAAAGTCGGGCCAACGTCCTGACTTC. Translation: CDSLVSHHTKSGQRPDF.

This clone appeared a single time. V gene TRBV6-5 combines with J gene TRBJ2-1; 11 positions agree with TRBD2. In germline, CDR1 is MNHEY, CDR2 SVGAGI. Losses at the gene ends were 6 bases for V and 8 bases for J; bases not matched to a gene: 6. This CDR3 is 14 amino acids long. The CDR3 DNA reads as TGTGCCAGCAGCTCACTAGCGGGAGCCCATGAGCAGTTCTTC. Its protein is CASSSLAGAHEQFF.

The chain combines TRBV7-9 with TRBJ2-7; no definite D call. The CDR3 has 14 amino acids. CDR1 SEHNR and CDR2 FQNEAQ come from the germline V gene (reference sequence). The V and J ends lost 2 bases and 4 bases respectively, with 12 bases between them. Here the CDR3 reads CASSLILEEYEQYF. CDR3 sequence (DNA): TGTGCCAGCAGCTTAATACTGGAAGAATACGAGCAGTACTTC.

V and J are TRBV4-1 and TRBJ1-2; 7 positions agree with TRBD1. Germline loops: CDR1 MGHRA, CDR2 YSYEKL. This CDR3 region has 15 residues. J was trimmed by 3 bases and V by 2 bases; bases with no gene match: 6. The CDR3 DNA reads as TGCGCCAGCAGCCAATTTGAGGGGGCAGACTATGGCTACACCTTC. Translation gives CASSQFEGADYGYTF.

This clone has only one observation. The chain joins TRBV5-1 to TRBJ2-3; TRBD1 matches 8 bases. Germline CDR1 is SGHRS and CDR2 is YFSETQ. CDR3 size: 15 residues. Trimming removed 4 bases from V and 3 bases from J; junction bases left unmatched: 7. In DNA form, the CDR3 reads TGCGCCAGCAGCCTTTTCGGACAGGGAACAGATACGCAGTATTTT. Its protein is CASSLFGQGTDTQYF.

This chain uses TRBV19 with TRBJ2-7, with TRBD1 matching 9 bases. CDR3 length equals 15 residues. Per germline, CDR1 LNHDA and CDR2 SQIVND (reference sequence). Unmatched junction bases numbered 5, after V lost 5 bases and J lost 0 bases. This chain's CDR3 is CASSSGTGISYEQYF. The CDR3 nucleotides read TGTGCCAGTAGTTCAGGGACAGGGATCTCCTACGAGCAGTACTTC.